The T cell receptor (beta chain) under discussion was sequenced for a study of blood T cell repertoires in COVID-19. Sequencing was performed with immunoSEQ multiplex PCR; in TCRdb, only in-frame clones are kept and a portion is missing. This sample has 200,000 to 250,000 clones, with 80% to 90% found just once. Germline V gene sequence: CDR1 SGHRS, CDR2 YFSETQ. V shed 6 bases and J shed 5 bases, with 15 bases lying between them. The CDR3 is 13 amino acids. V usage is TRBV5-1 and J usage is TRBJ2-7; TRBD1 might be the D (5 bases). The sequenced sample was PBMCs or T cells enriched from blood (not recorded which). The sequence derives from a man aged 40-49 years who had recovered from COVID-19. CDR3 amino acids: CASKPTQGDEQYF. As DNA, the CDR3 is TGCGCCAGCAAACCGACCCAGGGTGACGAGCAGTACTTC.